Presented here are 31 T cell receptor beta chains from one specimen sequenced in a study of control samples from healthy donors and cancer patients. The method was immunoSEQ multiplex PCR; TCRdb's version includes in-frame clones alone and lacks a portion of them. The data show around 170,000 clones, around 90% seen once. Sequencing was performed on blood. Receptor source: a woman aged 25-40 years in good health.

The chain recombines TRBV9 with TRBJ1-2; D is ambiguous. The CDR3 sequence is 13 residues long. Germline CDR1 reads SGDLS; CDR2 reads YYNGEE. V gave up 4 bases and J gave up 8 bases, with 15 bases separating them. The CDR3 region has the DNA TGTGCCAGCAGCCTTGCGGGGAGCGGAGGCTACACCTTC. Encoded protein: CASSLAGSGGYTF.

This chain joins TRBV7-9 and TRBJ1-1; no firm D call. V shed 5 bases and J shed 0 bases, with 13 bases lying between them. Germline assignment: CDR1 SEHNR and CDR2 FQNEAQ (reference sequence). The CDR3 has 15 residues. The CDR3, as DNA: TGTGCCAGCAGCCCCAGAGACACTATGAACACTGAAGCTTTCTTT. Translating gives CASSPRDTMNTEAFF.

This chain links TRBV7-9 with TRBJ2-3, with TRBD2 identical over 7 bases. From germline, CDR1 is SEHNR and CDR2 FQNEAQ (reference sequence). J lost 2 bases, V lost 5 bases, and 10 bases had no gene match. This CDR3 has 16 amino acids. The CDR3 DNA reads TGTGCCAGCAGCCCTTGGGGCGGGGGACCCACAGATACGCAGTATTTT. The encoded protein is CASSPWGGGPTDTQYF.

The chain employs TRBV5-1 and TRBJ1-2, with a tentative D call TRBD1 (6 bases). Trimming took 1 base from V and 8 from J, leaving 12 bases between them. The CDR3 runs 13 residues. CDR1 is SGHRS and CDR2 is YFSETQ in the germline V gene. This CDR3 reads CASSLRAGEGYTF. CDR3 DNA sequence: TGCGCCAGCAGCTTGAGGGCAGGGGAAGGCTACACCTTC.

The chain employs TRBV5-1 and TRBJ2-1; TRBD2 matches 7 bases. The trim removed 4 bases at V and 0 bases at J, leaving 19 bases unmatched. CDR1 SGHRS and CDR2 YFSETQ come from the germline V gene. The length of the CDR3 is 20 residues. The CDR3 protein is CASSRRDFSGRGSSYNEQFF. The CDR3 nucleotides are TGCGCCAGCAGCCGTCGTGATTTTAGCGGGCGGGGGAGCTCCTACAATGAGCAGTTCTTC. Full variable domain (outside the CDR3, taken from reference TRBV5-1 and TRBJ2-1): KAGVTQTPRYLIKTRGQQVTLSCSPISGHRSVSWYQQTPGQGLQFLFEYFSETQRNKGNFPGRFSGRQFSNSRSEMNVSTLELGDSALYLCASSRRDFSGRGSSYNEQFFGPGTRLTVL.

V usage is TRBV2 and J usage is TRBJ2-1; 11 bases agree with TRBD2. This CDR3 has 16 residues. V dropped 3 bases and J dropped 6; count of bases not matched to a gene: 7. The germline gives CDR1 SNHLY, CDR2 FYNNEI. CDR3 in DNA: TGTGCCAGCAGTGATTTGCTAGCGGGAGGACTCAATGAGCAGTTCTTC. This translates into CASSDLLAGGLNEQFF. The whole variable domain, filled in from reference TRBV2 and TRBJ2-1, reads EPEVTQTPSHQVTQMGQEVILRCVPISNHLYFYWYRQILGQKVEFLVSFYNNEISEKSEIFDDQFSVERPDGSNFTLKIRSTKLEDSAMYFCASSDLLAGGLNEQFFGPGTRLTVL.

In its sample, this clone was seen once. The V and J genes are TRBV28 and TRBJ1-4, with 9 bases identical to TRBD1. The V gene end was trimmed by 0 bases and the J gene end by 8 bases; junction bases not matched to a gene: 7. There are 16 residues in the CDR3. Germline CDR1 reads MDHEN; CDR2 reads SYDVKM. The CDR3 reads CASSLWGQGGTEKLFF. The CDR3 bases are TGTGCCAGCAGTTTATGGGGACAGGGAGGAACGGAAAAACTGTTTTTT.

This chain's CDR3 is CASSVGASGEQYF. Here the CDR3 DNA reads TGTGCCAGCAGCGTAGGAGCTTCGGGAGAGCAGTACTTC. The V and J genes are TRBV9 and TRBJ2-7; maybe TRBD2 (5 bases). CDR1 SGDLS and CDR2 YYNGEE come from the germline V gene. This CDR3 region has 13 residues. Between the trimmed V and J ends, which lost 0 bases and 7 bases, there was a span of 11 bases.

The chain employs TRBV5-1 and TRBJ2-7; 12 bases agree with TRBD2. Per germline, CDR1 SGHRS and CDR2 YFSETQ. After removal of 4 bases from V and 7 bases from J, the junction contained 9 bases not matched to a gene. This CDR3 is built from 15 residues. CDR3 coding DNA: TGCGCCAGCAGCCCCCTAGCGGGAGGGCCGGGTGAGCAGTACTTC. Protein product: CASSPLAGGPGEQYF.

The gene calls are TRBV28 and TRBJ1-2, with TRBD1 identical over 8 bases. Germline CDR1 MDHEN, CDR2 SYDVKM. V shed 6 bases, J shed 7 bases, and the junction held 19 bases outside the gene matches. The CDR3 covers 17 residues. The CDR3: CASSLPGLGTGAFGYTF. The CDR3 DNA sequence: TGTGCCAGCAGCCTTCCCGGCCTTGGGACAGGAGCTTTTGGCTACACCTTC.

The chain links TRBV6-5 to TRBJ2-5, with 9 bases lining up with TRBD2. CDR1 is MNHEY and CDR2 is SVGAGI in the germline V gene. V trimming: 8 bases; J trimming: 5 bases; junction bases outside the gene matches: 6. The CDR3 totals 13 residues. Here the CDR3 DNA reads TGTGCCAGCTGTAGCGGGAGAGGGGAGACCCAGTACTTC. Translating gives CASCSGRGETQYF.

The chain uses TRBV27 and TRBJ2-7; 12 bases agree with TRBD1. Germline CDR1 is MNHEY and CDR2 is SMNVEV (reference sequence). The CDR3 extends over 16 amino acids. V lost 2 bases and J lost 6; bases outside the gene matches: 8. CDR3 residues: CASSLRAGDRGREQYF. In nucleotides, the CDR3 is TGTGCCAGCAGTTTACGGGCCGGGGACAGGGGGCGCGAGCAGTACTTC.

V gene TRBV6-5 combines with J gene TRBJ2-3; TRBD2 agrees at 8 bases. Looked up from germline, CDR1 is MNHEY and CDR2 is SVGAGI. CDR3 length: 15 amino acids. V gave up 0 bases and J gave up 4 bases; unmatched junction bases: 3. CDR3 sequence (DNA): TGTGCCAGCAGTTACTCCGCGGGAGGAGCAGATACGCAGTATTTT. Amino acid sequence: CASSYSAGGADTQYF.

V is TRBV19 and J is TRBJ1-1; D ambiguous. Germline values: CDR1 LNHDA, CDR2 SQIVND (reference sequence). The CDR3 is 15 amino acids. V lost 9 bases, J lost 2 bases, and 19 bases lay in between. In DNA form, the CDR3 reads TGTGCCAGCCGGGAACTGAGGGCCAGAAACACTGAAGCTTTCTTT. It encodes CASRELRARNTEAFF.

The V gene is TRBV7-3, the J gene TRBJ2-1; tentatively, D is TRBD1 or TRBD2 (5 bases each). This CDR3 region has 16 residues. The V and J ends lost 5 bases and 6 bases respectively, with 20 bases between them. Germline loops: CDR1 SGHTA, CDR2 FQGTGA. CDR3 nucleotide sequence: TGTGCCAGCAGCCACTCGGAGAGATGGGGGAGCAATGAGCAGTTCTTC. Its protein product is CASSHSERWGSNEQFF.

The rearrangement links TRBV27 to TRBJ2-3; D not resolved. From germline, CDR1 is MNHEY and CDR2 SMNVEV (reference sequence). The CDR3 sequence is 14 residues long. The V end was cut by 2 bases, the J end by 4 bases, with 10 bases between. The CDR3 sequence: CASSLPGFADTQYF. The CDR3 coding sequence is TGTGCCAGCAGTTTACCGGGCTTCGCAGATACGCAGTATTTT.

The V gene is TRBV28, the J gene TRBJ1-4; no clear D. Germline V gene sequence: CDR1 MDHEN, CDR2 SYDVKM. Between the trimmed V and J ends, which lost 3 bases and 13 bases, there was a span of 15 bases. This CDR3 spans 13 amino acids. The CDR3 protein is CASSLMKAPGLFF. The CDR3 coding sequence is TGTGCCAGCAGTTTGATGAAGGCACCGGGACTGTTTTTT.

This chain uses TRBV19 with TRBJ2-5; D is unresolved. The germline CDR1 and CDR2 sequences are LNHDA and SQIVND (reference sequence). This CDR3 region has 14 residues. V was shortened by 4 bases and J by 0 bases, with 9 bases between the two germline ends. CDR3 nucleotide sequence: TGTGCCAGTAGTACTAAGACGGACCAAGAGACCCAGTACTTC. It specifies CASSTKTDQETQYF.

The chain carries TRBV6-6 and TRBJ2-1; 11 nucleotides line up with TRBD2. Looked up from germline, CDR1 is MNHNY and CDR2 is SVGAGI (reference sequence). The CDR3 is 12 amino acids. The CDR3 loop is CATSGSGEEQFF. The CDR3 region has the DNA TGTGCAACTAGCGGGAGCGGGGAGGAGCAGTTCTTC.

The chain joins TRBV15 to TRBJ1-4; tentatively, D is TRBD1 (5 bases). Germline assignment: CDR1 LNHNV and CDR2 YYDKDF (reference sequence). The CDR3 extends over 12 amino acids. Trimming removed 4 bases from V and 6 bases from J, with 6 bases in between. The CDR3 DNA is TGTGCCACCAGCAAGGGGCATGAAAAACTGTTTTTT. Translation gives CATSKGHEKLFF.

Concerning this clone itself: Other DNA sequences within the sample encode an identical CDR3. The DNA for the CDR3 is TGCGCCAGCAGCACGGACGGGCTCGGGGGCTACACCTTC. Protein product: CASSTDGLGGYTF. The rearrangement joins TRBV5-1 to TRBJ1-2; D is undetermined. Deletions cut 4 bases from V and 8 bases from J, with 15 bases between. This CDR3 spans 13 amino acids. Germline V gene sequence: CDR1 SGHRS, CDR2 YFSETQ.

The chain uses TRBV6-1 and TRBJ2-5, with D maybe TRBD1 (5 bases). Deletions cut 1 base from V and 1 base from J, with 10 bases between. Germline V gene sequence: CDR1 MNHNS, CDR2 SASEGT. The length of the CDR3 is 15 residues. The CDR3 region is CASSEGVTAQETQYF. The CDR3 bases are TGTGCCAGCAGTGAAGGAGTGACAGCCCAAGAGACCCAGTACTTC.

As regards this clone: An end of the junction does not agree with germline; a read error may underlie this. The genes are TRBV24-1 and TRBJ1-2; 12 nucleotides agree with TRBD1. The germline gives CDR1 KGHDR, CDR2 SFDVKD. This CDR3 spans 13 amino acids. The CDR3 coding sequence is TGTGCCACCAGTGATCCCGGGACAGGGGGCTCCGTCTTC. Translation gives CATSDPGTGGSVF.

The V and J genes are TRBV28 and TRBJ1-5, with D uncertain. Germline values: CDR1 MDHEN, CDR2 SYDVKM. The CDR3 sequence is 13 residues long. V lost 7 bases to trimming and J lost 2 bases, with 9 bases between them. The CDR3 sequence: CASTRVGNQPQHF. The CDR3 nucleotides are TGTGCCAGCACCCGGGTCGGCAATCAGCCCCAGCATTTT.

V is TRBV2 and J is TRBJ2-7; TRBD2 aligns across 11 bases. Germline-derived CDR1 and CDR2 are SNHLY and FYNNEI. V lost 4 bases and J lost 2; bases outside the gene matches: 4. This CDR3 has 15 residues. Here the CDR3 reads CASSAGTSGTYEQYF. Here the CDR3 DNA reads TGTGCCAGCAGTGCGGGGACTAGCGGAACCTACGAGCAGTACTTC. The full variable domain, in which reference TRBV2 and TRBJ2-7 provide the parts outside the CDR3, is EPEVTQTPSHQVTQMGQEVILRCVPISNHLYFYWYRQILGQKVEFLVSFYNNEISEKSEIFDDQFSVERPDGSNFTLKIRSTKLEDSAMYFCASSAGTSGTYEQYFGPGTRLTVT.

The V call is TRBV12-3 or TRBV12-4, the J call TRBJ1-1, with D maybe TRBD1 (5 bases). There are 12 residues in the CDR3. V was pared by 7 bases and J by 8 bases, with 14 bases between. CDR3 residues: CASNNRGPEAFF. CDR3 in DNA: TGTGCCAGCAATAATCGGGGCCCCGAAGCTTTCTTT.

This chain joins TRBV7-2 and TRBJ1-1; the D gene is possibly TRBD1 (6 bases). CDR1 is SGHTA, CDR2 FQGNSA, per germline. The CDR3 is made up of 15 amino acids. V was pared by 5 bases and J by 0 bases, with 13 bases between. CDR3 nucleotide sequence: TGTGCCAGCAGCATCCCGACAGGCATGAACACTGAAGCTTTCTTT. This translates into CASSIPTGMNTEAFF.

This chain links TRBV12-3 or TRBV12-4 with TRBJ2-7; D unclear. This CDR3 has 12 amino acids. Trimming cost V 2 bases and J 4 bases, with 6 bases left between them. The CDR3 region is CASSLSKYEQYF. DNA for the CDR3: TGTGCCAGCAGTTTATCCAAATACGAGCAGTACTTC.

This clone was picked up one time. The sample has other DNA sequences that encode this CDR3 too. The V gene is TRBV15, the J gene TRBJ2-3; TRBD1 matches 9 bases. Germline-derived CDR1 and CDR2 are LNHNV and YYDKDF (reference sequence). V dropped 2 bases and J dropped 4; count of bases not matched to a gene: 7. CDR3 length: 16 residues. The CDR3 nucleotides are TGTGCCACCAGCAGAAATCGGGACAGGGACCCAGATACGCAGTATTTT. Protein product: CATSRNRDRDPDTQYF.

This clone appeared a single time. Other DNA sequences in the same sample also yield this CDR3. This chain links TRBV19 with TRBJ1-6; D gene ambiguous. Germline CDR1 is LNHDA and CDR2 is SQIVND (reference sequence). The CDR3 length is 14 residues. V was trimmed by 1 base and J by 6 bases, leaving 7 bases between them. CDR3 protein: CASSIGRLNSPLHF. In DNA, the CDR3 is TGTGCCAGTAGTATAGGACGGCTTAATTCACCCCTCCACTTT.

CDR3 region: CASSLGQFGYTF. CDR3 nucleotide sequence: TGTGCCAGCAGTTTAGGACAGTTCGGCTACACCTTC. The chain recombines TRBV28 with TRBJ1-2, with a possible D match to TRBD1 (6 bases). The CDR3 consists of 12 residues. V gave up 2 bases and J gave up 8 bases, with 9 bases separating them. The V gene's germline CDR1 is MDHEN and CDR2 SYDVKM.